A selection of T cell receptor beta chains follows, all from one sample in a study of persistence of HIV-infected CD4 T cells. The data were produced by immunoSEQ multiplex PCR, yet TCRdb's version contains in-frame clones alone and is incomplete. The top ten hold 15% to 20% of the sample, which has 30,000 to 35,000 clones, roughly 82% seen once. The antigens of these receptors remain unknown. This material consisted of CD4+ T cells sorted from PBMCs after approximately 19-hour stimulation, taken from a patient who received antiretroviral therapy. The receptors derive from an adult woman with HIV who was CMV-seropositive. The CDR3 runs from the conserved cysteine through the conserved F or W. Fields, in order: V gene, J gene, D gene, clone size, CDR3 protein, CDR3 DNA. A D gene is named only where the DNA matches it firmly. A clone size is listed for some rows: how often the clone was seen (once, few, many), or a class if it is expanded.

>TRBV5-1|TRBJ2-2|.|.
CASSSLGNTGELFF
TGCGCCAGCAGCTCCCTGGGTAACACCGGGGAGCTGTTTTTT
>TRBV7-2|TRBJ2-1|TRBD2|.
CASSLSRRERGYKQFF
TGTGCCAGCAGCTTAAGCCGGCGGGAGCGGGGGTACAAGCAGTTCTTC
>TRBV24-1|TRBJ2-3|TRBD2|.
CATSDSLAGGLSTDTQYF
TGTGCCACCAGTGATAGCTTAGCGGGAGGGCTAAGCACAGATACGCAGTATTTT
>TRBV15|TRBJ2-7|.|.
CATSSSSGVRQYF
TGTGCCACCAGCTCCAGCTCGGGGGTTAGGCAGTACTTC
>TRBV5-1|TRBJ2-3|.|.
CASSQTTDTQYF
TGCGCCAGCAGCCAAACCACAGATACGCAGTATTTT
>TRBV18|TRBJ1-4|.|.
CASSPGIKPNEKLFF
TGTGCCAGCTCACCGGGGATAAAGCCTAATGAAAAACTGTTTTTT
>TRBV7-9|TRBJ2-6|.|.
CASSLAYGRFGANVLTF
TGTGCCAGCAGCTTAGCGTATGGCAGATTTGGGGCCAACGTCCTGACTTTC
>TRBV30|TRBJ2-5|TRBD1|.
CAWERTGAETQYF
TGTGCCTGGGAGAGGACAGGGGCAGAGACCCAGTACTTC
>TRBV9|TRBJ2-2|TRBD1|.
CASSATGGYTGELFF
TGTGCCAGCAGTGCCACAGGGGGGTACACCGGGGAGCTGTTTTTT
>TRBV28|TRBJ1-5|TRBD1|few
CASSETGLGQPQHF
TGTGCCAGCAGTGAGACAGGGCTCGGGCAGCCCCAGCATTTT
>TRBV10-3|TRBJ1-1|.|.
CAIRAGSGTEAFF
TGTGCCATCAGAGCTGGTTCCGGCACTGAAGCTTTCTTT
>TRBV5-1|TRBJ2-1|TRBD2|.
CASSLSSGSRQFF
TGCGCCAGCAGCTTGTCGAGCGGGAGCCGTCAGTTCTTC
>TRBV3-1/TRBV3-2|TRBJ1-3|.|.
CASSQGEPRNTIYF
TGTGCCAGCAGCCAAGGGGAGCCCAGAAACACCATATATTTT
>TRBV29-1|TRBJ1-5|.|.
CSVQDTGFNQPQHF
TGCAGCGTTCAGGACACGGGATTCAATCAGCCCCAGCATTTT
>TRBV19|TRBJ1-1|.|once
CASSRNTEAFF
TGTGCCAGTAGTAGAAACACTGAAGCTTTCTTT
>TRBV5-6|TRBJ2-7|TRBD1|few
CASSLGQGAYEQYF
TGTGCCAGCAGCTTGGGACAGGGGGCCTACGAGCAGTACTTC
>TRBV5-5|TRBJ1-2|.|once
CASSLRPDLNYGYTF
TGTGCCAGCAGCTTGAGACCTGATCTTAACTATGGCTACACCTTC
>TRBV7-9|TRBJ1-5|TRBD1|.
CASSLGTGVSNQPQHF
TGTGCCAGCAGCTTAGGGACAGGGGTTAGCAATCAGCCCCAGCATTTT
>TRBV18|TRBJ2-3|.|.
CASSPRTDTQYF
TGTGCCAGCTCACCTAGAACAGATACGCAGTATTTT
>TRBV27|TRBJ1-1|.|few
CASSLSGRAAFF
TGTGCCAGCAGTTTATCGGGAAGAGCGGCTTTCTTT
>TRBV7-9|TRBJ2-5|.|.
CASSRDFQETQYF
TGTGCCAGCAGTCGGGACTTCCAAGAGACCCAGTACTTC
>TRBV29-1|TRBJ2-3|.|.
CSVGASTNPPQYF
TGCAGCGTTGGGGCCTCGACTAACCCCCCGCAGTATTTT
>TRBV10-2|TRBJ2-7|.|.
CASSSRDYEQYF
TGCGCCAGCAGCTCTAGGGACTACGAGCAGTACTTC